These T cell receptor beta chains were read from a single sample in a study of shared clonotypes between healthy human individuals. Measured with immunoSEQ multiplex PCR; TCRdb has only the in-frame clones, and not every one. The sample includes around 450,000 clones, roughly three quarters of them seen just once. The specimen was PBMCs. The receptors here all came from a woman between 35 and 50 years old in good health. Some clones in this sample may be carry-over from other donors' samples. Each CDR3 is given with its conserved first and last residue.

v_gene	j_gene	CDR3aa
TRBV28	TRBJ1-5	CASSWGTGAGNQPQHF
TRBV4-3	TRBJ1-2	CASSQGQGSYGYTF
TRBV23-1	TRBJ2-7	CASSPRTISAGYEQYF
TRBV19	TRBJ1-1	CASSNGLGTEAFF
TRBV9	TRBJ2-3	CASSVGTSGSYTQYF
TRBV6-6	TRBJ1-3	CASSSTGYGNTIYF
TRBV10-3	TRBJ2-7	CAIRASGSSYEQYF
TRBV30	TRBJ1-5	CAWSGGDNQPQHF
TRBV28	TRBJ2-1	CASSTIKSGAAYNEQFF
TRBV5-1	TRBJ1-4	CASSLYPNPTNEKLFF
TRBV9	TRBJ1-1	CASSVGGQNTEAFF
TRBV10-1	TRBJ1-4	CATATGTDPEKLFF
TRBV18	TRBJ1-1	CASSLGTDNTEAFF
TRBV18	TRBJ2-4	CASSPAGGTENIQYF
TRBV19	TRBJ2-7	CASSSQGARGEQYF
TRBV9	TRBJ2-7	CASSVGGQFLYEQYF
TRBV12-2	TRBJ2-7	CASPAGGRYEQYF
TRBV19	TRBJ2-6	CASRTSAGVNVLTF
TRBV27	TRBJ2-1	CASSPRPSNEQFF
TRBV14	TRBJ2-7	CASSQALLTGEQYF
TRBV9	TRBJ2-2	CASSVSGGRGTGELFF
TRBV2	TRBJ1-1	CASSEFQVLIPEAFF
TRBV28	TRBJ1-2	CASSSGGGVGVYGYTF
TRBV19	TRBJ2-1	CASSSQTVHNEQFF
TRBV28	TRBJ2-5	CASSDLSGARREQYF
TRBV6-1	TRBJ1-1	CASSWSYMNTEAFF
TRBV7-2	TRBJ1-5	CASSEQGFNQPQHF
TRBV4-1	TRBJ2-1	CASSQAGTSGSYNEQFF
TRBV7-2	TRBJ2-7	CASSSTSGLEVEQYF
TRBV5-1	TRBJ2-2	CASSPLAGAGELFF
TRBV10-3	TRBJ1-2	CAISESNSNQEDYGYTF
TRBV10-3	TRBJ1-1	CAISSRGSPFVIEAFF
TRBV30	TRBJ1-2	CAWRRGLYGYTF
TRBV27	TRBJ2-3	CASRLRGLAGVEVASGTDTQYF
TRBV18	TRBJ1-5	CASSPPGQGNQPQHF
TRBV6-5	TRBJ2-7	CASSLGLAWEQYF
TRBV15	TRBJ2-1	CATSRALAGDWNEQFF
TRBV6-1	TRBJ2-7	CASSVGMTSYEQYF
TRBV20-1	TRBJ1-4	CSARVQEKLFF
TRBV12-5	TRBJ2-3	CASALGTSVVTDTQYF
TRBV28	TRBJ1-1	CASSWTGVGAEAFF
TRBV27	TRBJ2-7	CASSFRTGPEQYF
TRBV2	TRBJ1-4	CASRPDRGRNEKLFF
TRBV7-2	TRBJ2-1	CASSFWTSGHNEQFF
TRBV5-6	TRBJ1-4	CASSALQGGEKLFF
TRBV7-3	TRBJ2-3	CASSLTRVAGTDTQYF
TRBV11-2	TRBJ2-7	CASSLGQGNFNEQYF
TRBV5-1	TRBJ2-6	CASSLSGALSTGANVLTF
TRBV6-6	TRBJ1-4	CASSPTVGLNEKLFF
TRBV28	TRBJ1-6	CASSPVRGAYNSPLHF
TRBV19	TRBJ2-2	CASSIDAGELFF
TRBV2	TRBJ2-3	CASRHTGGGNPDSTDTQYF
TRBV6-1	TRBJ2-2	CASSEAGGVGELFF
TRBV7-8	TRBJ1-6	CASSLVLVQGNSPLHF
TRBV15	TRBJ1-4	CATSRERGTGNEKLFF